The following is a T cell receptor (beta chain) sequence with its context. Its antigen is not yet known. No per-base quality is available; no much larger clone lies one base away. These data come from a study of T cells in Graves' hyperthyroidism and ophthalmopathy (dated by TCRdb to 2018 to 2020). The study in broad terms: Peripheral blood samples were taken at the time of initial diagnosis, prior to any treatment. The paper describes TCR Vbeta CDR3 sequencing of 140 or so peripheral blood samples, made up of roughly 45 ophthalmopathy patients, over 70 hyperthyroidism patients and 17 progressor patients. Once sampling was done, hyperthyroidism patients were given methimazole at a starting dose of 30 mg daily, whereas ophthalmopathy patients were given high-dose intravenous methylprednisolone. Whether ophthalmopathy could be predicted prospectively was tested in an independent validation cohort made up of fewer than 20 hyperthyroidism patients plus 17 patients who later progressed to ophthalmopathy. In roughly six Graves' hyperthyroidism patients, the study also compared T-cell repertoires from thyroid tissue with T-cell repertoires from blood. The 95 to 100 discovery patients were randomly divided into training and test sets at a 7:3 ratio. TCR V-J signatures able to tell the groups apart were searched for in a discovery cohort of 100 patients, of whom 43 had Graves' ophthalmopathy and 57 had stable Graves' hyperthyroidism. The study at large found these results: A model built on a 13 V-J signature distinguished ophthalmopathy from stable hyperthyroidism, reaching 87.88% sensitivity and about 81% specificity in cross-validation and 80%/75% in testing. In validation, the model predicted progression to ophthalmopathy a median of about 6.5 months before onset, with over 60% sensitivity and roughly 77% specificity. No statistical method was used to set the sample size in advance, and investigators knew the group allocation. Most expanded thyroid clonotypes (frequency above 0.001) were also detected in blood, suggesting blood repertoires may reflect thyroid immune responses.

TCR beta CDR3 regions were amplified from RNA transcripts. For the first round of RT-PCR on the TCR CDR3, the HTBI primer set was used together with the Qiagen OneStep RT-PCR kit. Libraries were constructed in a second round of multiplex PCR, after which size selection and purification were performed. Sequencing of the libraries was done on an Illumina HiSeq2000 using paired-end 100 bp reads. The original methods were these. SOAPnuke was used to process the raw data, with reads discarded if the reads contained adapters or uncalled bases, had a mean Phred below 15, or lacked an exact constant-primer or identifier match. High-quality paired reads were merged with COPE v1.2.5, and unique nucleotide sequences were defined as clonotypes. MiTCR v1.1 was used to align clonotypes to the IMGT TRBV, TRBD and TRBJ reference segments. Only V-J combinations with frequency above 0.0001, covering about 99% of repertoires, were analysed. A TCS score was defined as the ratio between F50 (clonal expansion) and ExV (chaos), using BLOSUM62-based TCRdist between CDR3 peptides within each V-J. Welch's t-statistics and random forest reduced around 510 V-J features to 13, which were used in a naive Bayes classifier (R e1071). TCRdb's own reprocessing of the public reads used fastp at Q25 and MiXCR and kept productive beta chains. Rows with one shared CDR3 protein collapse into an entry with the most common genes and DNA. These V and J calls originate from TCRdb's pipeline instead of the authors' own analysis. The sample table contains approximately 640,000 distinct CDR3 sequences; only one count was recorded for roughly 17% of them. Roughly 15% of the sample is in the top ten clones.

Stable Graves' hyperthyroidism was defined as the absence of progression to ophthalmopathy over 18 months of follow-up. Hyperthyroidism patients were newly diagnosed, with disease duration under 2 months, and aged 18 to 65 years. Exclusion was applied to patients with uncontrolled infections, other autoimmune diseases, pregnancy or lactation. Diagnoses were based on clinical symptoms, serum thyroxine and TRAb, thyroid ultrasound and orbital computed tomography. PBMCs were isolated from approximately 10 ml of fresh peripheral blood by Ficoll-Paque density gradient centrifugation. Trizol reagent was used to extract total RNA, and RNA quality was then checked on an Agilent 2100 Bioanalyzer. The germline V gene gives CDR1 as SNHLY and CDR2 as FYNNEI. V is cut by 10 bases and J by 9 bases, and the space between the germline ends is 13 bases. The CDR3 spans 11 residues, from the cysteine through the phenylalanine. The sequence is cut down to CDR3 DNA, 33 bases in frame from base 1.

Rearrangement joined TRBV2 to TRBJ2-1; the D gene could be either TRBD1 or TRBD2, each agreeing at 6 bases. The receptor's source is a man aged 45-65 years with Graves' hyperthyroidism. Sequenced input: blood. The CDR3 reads CATRLGGEQFF. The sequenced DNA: TGTGCCACTCGACTAGGGGGTGAGCAGTTCTTC.